These 17 T cell receptor beta chains share one sample of origin, sequenced in a study of cytomegalovirus exposure and HLA in healthy donors. The PCR employed 60 Vbeta primers together with 13 Jbeta primers. Here immunoSEQ multiplex PCR was the method, and the copy in TCRdb shows in-frame clones only, minus some. The top ten clones hold around 4% of a sample with roughly 160,000 clones, roughly four fifths of them seen once. The material sequenced was PBMCs. The receptor source for this set is a man aged 35 to 55 in good health and CMV-seronegative.

The chain couples TRBV27 to TRBJ1-4, with D unclear. Germline V gene data show CDR1 as MNHEY and CDR2 as SMNVEV (reference sequence). The CDR3 is 16 residues long. The V end lost 5 bases, the J end lost 0 bases, and 13 bases lay between the germline ends. The CDR3 DNA follows: TGTGCCAGCAGTCCGGGTCCCATATCAACTAATGAAAAACTGTTTTTT. Protein: CASSPGPISTNEKLFF.

The chain joins TRBV11-2 to TRBJ2-4, with D possibly matching TRBD2 (6 bases). Trimming removed 3 bases at V and 7 bases at J, with 19 bases between. This CDR3 has 16 amino acids. Germline V gene data show CDR1 as SGHAT and CDR2 as FQNNGV. The chain's CDR3 is CASSLGGPPARNIQYF. As DNA, the CDR3 is TGTGCCAGCAGCTTGGGGGGTCCGCCCGCCAGGAACATTCAGTACTTC.

The chain combines TRBV7-9 with TRBJ1-3; D gene unclear. The CDR3 contains 13 residues. The V end lost 4 bases, the J end lost 1 base, and 5 bases lay between the germline ends. Looked up from germline, CDR1 is SEHNR and CDR2 is FQNEAQ (reference sequence). CDR3 nucleotides: TGTGCCAGCAGCTCAAATTCTGGAAACACCATATATTTT. This sequence encodes CASSSNSGNTIYF.

Here the CDR3 reads CASRNTGRNSYGYTF. The CDR3, as DNA: TGTGCCAGCAGGAATACAGGGCGTAATAGTTATGGCTACACCTTC. J is TRBJ1-2 and V is TRBV6-5; possible D gene TRBD1, 6 bases. CDR1 MNHEY and CDR2 SVGAGI come from the germline V gene. The CDR3 runs to 15 residues. With 6 bases removed from V and 5 bases from J, the gap between germline ends came to 19 bases.

This clone has more than one count but fewer than ten. This chain connects TRBV30 to TRBJ1-6; 8 bases are shared with TRBD1. The germline V gene has CDR1 GTSNPN and CDR2 SVGIG (reference sequence). The CDR3 is made up of 15 amino acids. Trimming at V came to 2 bases and at J to 1 base, leaving 1 base not matched to a gene. CDR3 amino acids: CAWSTGGSYNSPLHF. As DNA, the CDR3 is TGTGCCTGGAGTACAGGGGGATCCTATAATTCACCCCTCCACTTT.

This clone was seen a few times. The rearrangement links TRBV5-4 to TRBJ2-1; 7 positions agree with TRBD1. CDR1 SGHNT and CDR2 YYREEE come from the germline V gene (reference sequence). This CDR3 contains 14 residues. V lost 4 bases and J lost 3; bases outside the gene matches: 4. The CDR3 protein is CASSDRDLYNEQFF. CDR3 nucleotides: TGTGCCAGCAGCGACAGGGACCTCTACAATGAGCAGTTCTTC.

The rearrangement links TRBV5-1 to TRBJ2-3, with 9 bases identical to TRBD1. V dropped 4 bases and J dropped 5; count of bases not matched to a gene: 8. Germline loops: CDR1 SGHRS, CDR2 YFSETQ. The CDR3 is 15 residues long. CDR3 sequence: CASSRTGGVLDTQYF. The CDR3 coding sequence is TGCGCCAGCAGCCGTACAGGGGGCGTCTTAGATACGCAGTATTTT. Full variable domain (missing parts from reference TRBV5-1 and TRBJ2-3): KAGVTQTPRYLIKTRGQQVTLSCSPISGHRSVSWYQQTPGQGLQFLFEYFSETQRNKGNFPGRFSGRQFSNSRSEMNVSTLELGDSALYLCASSRTGGVLDTQYFGPGTRLTVL.

This chain joins TRBV5-4 and TRBJ2-1; 8 bases align to TRBD1. CDR1 and CDR2 from the germline V gene are SGHNT and YYREEE (reference sequence). Trimming took 4 bases from V and 8 from J; bases not matched to a gene: 14. The CDR3 has 16 residues. The CDR3 DNA is TGTGCCAGCAGCCGTCAGGGGGCGCAGGTATCCCATGAGCAGTTCTTC. Amino acid sequence: CASSRQGAQVSHEQFF.

The V call is TRBV5-1, the J call TRBJ1-2, with a tentative D call TRBD1 (6 bases). The CDR3 contains 15 residues. Trimming left V 4 bases short and J 2 bases short, with 15 bases between. Germline CDR1 is SGHRS and CDR2 is YFSETQ. The CDR3 reads CASSRSLQGNYGYTF. CDR3 sequence (DNA): TGCGCCAGCAGCCGGAGCCTACAGGGAAACTATGGCTACACCTTC.

This sequence joins TRBV18 and TRBJ2-3; 10 positions match TRBD2. The junction had 8 bases not matched to a gene; V was cut back by 5 bases and J by 3 bases. This CDR3 is built from 16 residues. From germline, CDR1 is KGHSH and CDR2 LQKENI. CDR3 in DNA: TGTGCCAGCTCATCGGGTAGCGGGGGGAGGACAGATACGCAGTATTTT. Protein product: CASSSGSGGRTDTQYF.

This clone occurred a few times. The rearrangement links TRBV6-1 to TRBJ2-2; 7 bases match TRBD2. The germline V gene encodes CDR1 MNHNS and CDR2 SASEGT. The CDR3 sequence is 16 residues long. Trimming at V came to 3 bases and at J to 6 bases, leaving 10 bases not matched to a gene. CDR3 DNA sequence: TGTGCCAGCAGTGACAGGTCTAGCGGTTGGGCCGGGGAGCTGTTTTTT. Its protein is CASSDRSSGWAGELFF.

The genes are TRBV5-1 and TRBJ2-2; 9 bases agree with TRBD2. CDR3 length equals 15 residues. Losses at the gene ends were 5 bases for V and 2 bases for J; bases not matched to a gene: 4. Per the germline V gene, CDR1 is SGHRS and CDR2 is YFSETQ. CDR3: CASRERGANTGELFF. CDR3 DNA sequence: TGCGCCAGCAGAGAGCGGGGGGCCAACACCGGGGAGCTGTTTTTT.

As DNA, the CDR3 is TGTGCCACCAGCAGAGATAGGGGGCCGACTGAAGCTTTCTTT. It specifies CATSRDRGPTEAFF. V is TRBV15 and J is TRBJ1-1; 7 positions match TRBD1. This CDR3 contains 14 residues. Trimming took 0 bases from V and 5 from J; bases not matched to a gene: 3. Germline-derived CDR1 and CDR2 are LNHNV and YYDKDF (reference sequence).

The rearrangement links TRBV9 to TRBJ1-2, with TRBD1 matching over 9 bases. Germline CDR1 SGDLS, CDR2 YYNGEE. This CDR3 has 13 residues. J lost 5 bases, V lost 3 bases, and 2 bases had no gene match. The CDR3 bases are TGTGCCAGCAGCGGGGGACAGGGTTATGGCTACACCTTC. The encoded protein is CASSGGQGYGYTF.

This chain links TRBV5-6 with TRBJ1-1; no definite D call. Trimming left V 2 bases short and J 7 bases short, with 9 bases between. The germline V gene encodes CDR1 SGHDT and CDR2 YYEEEE. The CDR3 consists of 12 residues. In nucleotides, the CDR3 is TGTGCCAGCAGCTTATTGAGCTTTGAAGCTTTCTTT. Amino acid sequence: CASSLLSFEAFF.

This chain connects TRBV5-1 to TRBJ2-5; 11 nucleotides line up with TRBD2. Germline V CDR1 and CDR2: SGHRS, YFSETQ. The CDR3 is made up of 18 amino acids. Unmatched junction bases numbered 9, after V lost 0 bases and J lost 2 bases. This CDR3 is CASSLALLAGGLQETQYF. Written as DNA, the CDR3 is TGCGCCAGCAGCTTGGCCCTTTTAGCGGGGGGGCTGCAAGAGACCCAGTACTTC.

Only one count was recorded for this clone. This chain links TRBV5-4 with TRBJ2-7, with 8 bases that match TRBD2. Trimming took 3 bases from V and 6 from J; bases not matched to a gene: 8. CDR3 size: 14 residues. Germline-derived CDR1 and CDR2 are SGHNT and YYREEE (reference sequence). The CDR3 is CASSYGGVRVEQYF. CDR3 sequence (DNA): TGTGCCAGCAGCTACGGGGGGGTCAGGGTCGAGCAGTACTTC.